A selection of T cell receptor beta chains follows, all from one sample in a study of blood T cell repertoires in COVID-19. Measured with immunoSEQ multiplex PCR; TCRdb has only the in-frame clones, and not every one. Among roughly 250,000 clones, under 85% were seen once, and the ten largest hold 0.87%. Sequencing was carried out using peripheral blood. Source of these receptors: a human donor with COVID-19, enrolled during active disease. The donor label of this sample is uncertain. CDR3s include the opening cysteine and the closing phenylalanine or tryptophan. The D gene is left open where the match is weak. Clone size is given for some rows only: seen once, a few or many times, or a class if the clone is expanded.

abundance	v_gene	d_gene	j_gene	CDR3nt	CDR3aa
NA	TRBV19	TRBD2	TRBJ2-1	TGTGCCAGTAGTATCCCCTGGGACCAAAGCGGGGATGAGCAGTTCTTC	CASSIPWDQSGDEQFF
once	TRBV7-2	TRBD1	TRBJ1-2	TGTGCCAGCAGCTTAGTTCCAGGGGGAGGTGGCTACACCTTC	CASSLVPGGGGYTF
NA	TRBV9	TRBD2	TRBJ2-1	TGTGCCAGCAGCGCGGGAGGGGGGTATGCTGAGCAGTTCTTC	CASSAGGGYAEQFF
NA	TRBV28	TRBD1	TRBJ1-1	TGTGCCAGCAGTTTTGATGCAGGGGGGAAGAACACTGAAGCTTTCTTT	CASSFDAGGKNTEAFF
few	TRBV6-6	NA	TRBJ2-3	TGTGCCAGCAGTTACTCCCTCACAGATACGCAGTATTTT	CASSYSLTDTQYF
NA	TRBV7-9	TRBD1	TRBJ2-7	TGTGCCAGCAGCCCGGGACAGGGGAAATACGAGCAGTACTTC	CASSPGQGKYEQYF
NA	TRBV28	NA	TRBJ2-2	TGTGCCAGCAGCACATACGGAGGGCGGACCGGGGAGCTGTTTTTT	CASSTYGGRTGELFF
NA	TRBV9	TRBD2	TRBJ2-3	TGTGCCAGCAGCGTTCGGCGGGAGGACAACACAGATACGCAGTATTTT	CASSVRREDNTDTQYF
NA	TRBV21-1	NA	TRBJ1-5	TGTGCCAGCAGTACTGCCCCTCAGCCCCAGCATTTT	CASSTAPQPQHF
NA	TRBV3-1/TRBV3-2	NA	TRBJ2-3	TGTGCCAGCAGCCCCAACTACGGGAGCACAGATACGCAGTATTTT	CASSPNYGSTDTQYF
NA	TRBV19	TRBD1	TRBJ1-6	TGTGCCAGTAACGGACAGGGTGGATCACCCCTCCACTTT	CASNGQGGSPLHF
NA	TRBV30	TRBD1	TRBJ2-1	TGTGCCTGGAGTCCGCCACCCCAGGGGGATGAGCAGTTCTTC	CAWSPPPQGDEQFF
few	TRBV5-5	TRBD2	TRBJ2-7	TGTGCCAGCAGCTTGGCCGTATTTCTAGCGGGATACGAGCAGTACTTC	CASSLAVFLAGYEQYF
NA	TRBV14	NA	TRBJ2-2	TGTGCCAGCAGCCGCGGGGCTATACCCACCGGGGAGCTGTTTTTT	CASSRGAIPTGELFF
NA	TRBV28	NA	TRBJ1-5	TGTGCCAGCAGTGTTGCGATTAGCAATCAGCCCCAGCATTTT	CASSVAISNQPQHF
NA	TRBV5-6	TRBD1	TRBJ2-7	TGTGCCAGCAGCTACATAGACAGGGGCGACGAGCAGTACTTC	CASSYIDRGDEQYF
NA	TRBV7-8	NA	TRBJ1-2	TGTGCCAGCAGCTTAGAGGGCACAGGTTTCCGGGGCTACACCTTC	CASSLEGTGFRGYTF
NA	TRBV20-1	NA	TRBJ2-7	TGCAGTGCTAGTAGGGAGTACGAGCAGTACTTC	CSASREYEQYF
few	TRBV3-1/TRBV3-2	NA	TRBJ1-1	TGTGCCAGCAGCCAAGATCTACTTCGGGGGGCGGGTCTAAACACTGAAGCTTTCTTT	CASSQDLLRGAGLNTEAFF
NA	TRBV18	NA	TRBJ2-1	TGTGCCAGCTCACCACCGGCAGGAAGAGAGCAGTTCTTC	CASSPPAGREQFF
NA	TRBV7-2	NA	TRBJ1-1	TGTGCCAGCAGCTTAAGCGTGGGAAGGGGCACTGAAGCTTTCTTT	CASSLSVGRGTEAFF
once	TRBV5-6	NA	TRBJ2-7	TGTGCCAGCAGCTTGGACAGGGTATACGAGCAGTACTTC	CASSLDRVYEQYF
NA	TRBV9	TRBD1	TRBJ1-3	TGTGCCAGCAGCGTCGCTGGGACAGGTCATACGGGAAACACCATATATTTT	CASSVAGTGHTGNTIYF
NA	TRBV7-9	NA	TRBJ2-2	TGTGCCAGCAGCCCCGGGAGTCTCACCGGGGAGCTGTTTTTT	CASSPGSLTGELFF
few	TRBV18	TRBD1	TRBJ1-2	TGTGCCAGCTCACCAGGGACAGGGGGCAGGAACTATGGCTACACCTTC	CASSPGTGGRNYGYTF
NA	TRBV19	NA	TRBJ1-2	TGTGCCAGTAGTATCCAACGGAACTATGGCTACACCTTC	CASSIQRNYGYTF
NA	TRBV7-9	TRBD1	TRBJ1-5	TGTGCCAGCAGCTTGGGACAGGTAAATCAGCCCCAGCATTTT	CASSLGQVNQPQHF
NA	TRBV21-1	NA	TRBJ1-4	TGTGCCAGCAGCAAAGTTGGCGCCGAGCAGGGCGGTAACAGAACTAATGAAAAACTGTTTTTT	CASSKVGAEQGGNRTNEKLFF
NA	TRBV27	NA	TRBJ2-2	TGTGCCAGCACTCCGGGACACTCTCCCGGGGAGCTGTTTTTT	CASTPGHSPGELFF
NA	TRBV24-1	TRBD1	TRBJ1-2	TGTGCCACTAGCCAGGGGGCGAGCACCAACTATGGCTACACCTTC	CATSQGASTNYGYTF
NA	TRBV9	TRBD2	TRBJ2-7	TGTGCCAGCAGCGCTAGCGGGGGTTCCTACGAGCAGTACTTC	CASSASGGSYEQYF
NA	TRBV28	NA	TRBJ1-4	TGTGCCAGCAGGGTAGTACAGGGATCTAATGAAAAACTGTTTTTT	CASRVVQGSNEKLFF
NA	TRBV6-5	NA	TRBJ2-1	TGTGCCAGCAGTTATAACAGGGACCGGAATGAGCAGTTCTTC	CASSYNRDRNEQFF
NA	TRBV12-3/TRBV12-4	NA	TRBJ2-7	TGTGCCAGCACCAGAACCGCCTACGAGCAGTACTTC	CASTRTAYEQYF
NA	TRBV19	TRBD1	TRBJ2-3	TGTGCCAGTAGTATGGACGGACAGGGGGGAAGTGTCTCGCAGTATTTT	CASSMDGQGGSVSQYF